This T cell receptor beta chain came from a study of control samples from healthy donors and cancer patients. V trimming: 5 bases; J trimming: 4 bases; junction bases outside the gene matches: 9. The CDR3 consists of 16 residues. Germline values: CDR1 MNHEY, CDR2 SVGEGT. The repertoire was sequenced with immunoSEQ multiplex PCR; TCRdb's copy has only in-frame clones and lacks some. Altogether fewer than 90,000 clones are present, about 87% being singletons, with the ten largest covering 1.5% to 2%. The clonotype was recovered from a woman aged 60 to 75 with head and neck cancer. Sample: PBMCs. The chain joins TRBV6-2 or TRBV6-3 to TRBJ2-7; 12 bases line up with TRBD2. The DNA for the CDR3 is TGTGCCAGCAGTCGCCTCCGACTAGCGGGGGCTTACGAGCAGTACTTC. Translation: CASSRLRLAGAYEQYF.